Following are 29 T cell receptor beta chains from one sample sequenced in a study of shared clonotypes between healthy human individuals. The protocol was immunoSEQ multiplex PCR, while the TCRdb copy is restricted to in-frame clones and leaves out a portion. This table has under 850,000 clones, over 55% appearing once. The sequenced sample consisted of memory CD4+ T cells sorted from blood. The subset is: CD45RA-negative fraction. Receptors originate from a woman aged 25-40 years in good health.

The table lists this clone with a count of one. This CDR3 is missing its conserved last phenylalanine or tryptophan, likely due to a read error. V gene TRBV7-2 combines with J gene TRBJ2-7; 7 bases agree with TRBD2. V lost 5 bases to trimming and J lost 0 bases; unmatched junction nucleotides: 7. Germline lookup yields CDR1 SGHTA and CDR2 FQGNSA. This CDR3 has 15 amino acids. CDR3 coding DNA: TGTGCCAGCAGCCGCCTAGCGGAGCGCTCCTACGAGCAGTACTCC. Its protein product is CASSRLAERSYEQYS.

This chain joins TRBV15 and TRBJ2-6; 7 bases line up with TRBD1. Germline V gives CDR1 LNHNV, CDR2 YYDKDF (reference sequence). The CDR3 length is 17 residues. The V gene end was trimmed by 3 bases and the J gene end by 3 bases; junction bases not matched to a gene: 8. The CDR3 coding sequence is TGTGCCACCAGCAGTGGACAGGTCGGAAATGGGGCCAACGTCCTGACTTTC. Amino acids: CATSSGQVGNGANVLTF.

Concerning this clone itself: One end of the junction fails to match germline, which may point to a read error. The V call is TRBV6-1, the J call TRBJ2-1; D assignment may be TRBD1 or TRBD2 (6 bases each). The CDR3 covers 15 residues. Looked up from germline, CDR1 is MNHNS and CDR2 is SASEGT. The CDR3 sequence: CACRGGQFEHNEQFF. The DNA for the CDR3 is TGTGCCTGCAGGGGAGGCCAATTTGAGCACAATGAGCAGTTCTTC.

This chain connects TRBV4-1 to TRBJ1-3, with D unclear. This CDR3 region has 13 residues. V shed 0 bases and J shed 4 bases, with 4 bases lying between them. The germline V gene has CDR1 MGHRA and CDR2 YSYEKL. Here the CDR3 DNA reads TGCGCCAGCAGCCAAGAGGTCGGAAACACCATATATTTT. It encodes CASSQEVGNTIYF.

This chain joins TRBV7-8 and TRBJ2-7, with 11 bases matching TRBD2. V shed 3 bases and J 1 base; nucleotides not matched to a gene: 2. CDR1 and CDR2 from the germline V gene are SGHVS and FQNEAQ. This CDR3 spans 15 amino acids. CDR3 nucleotides: TGTGCCAGCAGCTTCACTAGCGGGAGTTCCTACGAGCAGTACTTC. Translating gives CASSFTSGSSYEQYF.

The chain carries TRBV2 and TRBJ2-4; TRBD1 agrees at 8 bases. This CDR3 is built from 15 residues. Per the germline V gene, CDR1 is SNHLY and CDR2 is FYNNEI. The V and J ends lost 1 base and 2 bases, in that order; junction bases with no gene match: 1. CDR3 DNA: TGTGCCAGCAGTGAAGGGACAGGGTCCAAAAACATTCAGTACTTC. It specifies CASSEGTGSKNIQYF.

The chain is built from TRBV28 and TRBJ1-3, with TRBD1 as a possible D gene (5 bases). This CDR3 has 15 amino acids. The germline V gene has CDR1 MDHEN and CDR2 SYDVKM. Trimming cost V 5 bases and J 3 bases, with 14 bases left between them. The CDR3 loop is CASSPSQGFGNTIYF. As DNA, the CDR3 is TGTGCCAGCAGTCCGTCTCAGGGTTTTGGAAACACCATATATTTT.

This clone was counted a few times. The chain has TRBV5-1 and TRBJ1-3; tentative D call: TRBD1 (6 bases). Germline V lookup: CDR1 SGHRS, CDR2 YFSETQ. With 3 bases removed from V and 0 bases from J, the gap between germline ends came to 13 bases. This CDR3 region has 16 residues. The CDR3 DNA follows: TGCGCCAGCAGCTGGACCGGACAGAGCTCTGGAAACACCATATATTTT. Translated: CASSWTGQSSGNTIYF.

The rearrangement links TRBV27 to TRBJ2-1; 8 positions match TRBD1. Germline trimming cut 5 bases from V and 7 bases from J; bases unmatched to any gene: 7. Germline V gene data show CDR1 as MNHEY and CDR2 as SMNVEV (reference sequence). The CDR3 length is 14 residues. In DNA, the CDR3 is TGTGCCAGCAGTCCCCAGTGGACAGGGAATGAGCAGTTCTTC. Its protein product is CASSPQWTGNEQFF.

The chain employs TRBV2 and TRBJ2-3; TRBD2 matches at 7 bases. V shed 10 bases and J 2 bases; nucleotides not matched to a gene: 6. CDR3 size: 13 residues. Germline V gene data show CDR1 as SNHLY and CDR2 as FYNNEI. The DNA for the CDR3 is TGTGCCAAAAGACTAGCCTACACAGATACGCAGTATTTT. Protein sequence: CAKRLAYTDTQYF.

The chain uses TRBV7-2 and TRBJ2-5; 7 nucleotides line up with TRBD1. The trim removed 5 bases at V and 4 bases at J, leaving 10 bases unmatched. The CDR3 has 15 residues. Germline CDR1 reads SGHTA; CDR2 reads FQGNSA. CDR3 amino acids: CASSARTGDGETQYF. The CDR3 DNA sequence: TGTGCCAGCAGCGCGAGAACAGGGGATGGAGAGACCCAGTACTTC. The whole variable domain, filled in from reference TRBV7-2 and TRBJ2-5, reads GAGVSQSPSNKVTEKGKDVELRCDPISGHTALYWYRQSLGQGLEFLIYFQGNSAPDKSGLPSDRFSAERTGGSVSTLTIQRTQQEDSAVYLCASSARTGDGETQYFGPGTRLLVL.

The chain couples TRBV5-3 to TRBJ2-1, with a tentative D call TRBD1 (5 bases). TRBV5-3 falls under the ORF class, with uncertain function. The CDR3 length is 12 residues. V shed 4 bases and J shed 7 bases, with 9 bases lying between them. The CDR3 region is CARSGSGNEQFF. Written as DNA, the CDR3 is TGTGCCAGAAGCGGGTCAGGGAATGAGCAGTTCTTC.

This chain links TRBV7-9 with TRBJ2-2, with 9 bases that match TRBD1. J gave up 9 bases and V 5 bases, and 10 bases lay outside the gene matches. The germline V gene encodes CDR1 SEHNR and CDR2 FQNEAQ (reference sequence). This CDR3 spans 15 amino acids. CDR3 amino acids: CASSQGDRVNRELFF. The CDR3 bases are TGTGCCAGCAGCCAAGGGGACAGGGTTAATCGGGAGCTGTTTTTT.

The V and J genes are TRBV5-6 and TRBJ2-7, with TRBD1 identical over 9 bases. Trimming took 4 bases from V and 5 from J; bases not matched to a gene: 13. This CDR3 region has 16 residues. From germline, CDR1 is SGHDT and CDR2 YYEEEE. CDR3 amino acids: CASSGLQGALVDEQYF. CDR3 in DNA: TGTGCCAGCAGCGGGTTACAGGGGGCTTTAGTGGACGAGCAGTACTTC. The complete variable domain, with remaining parts taken from reference TRBV5-6 and TRBJ2-7, reads DAGVTQSPTHLIKTRGQQVTLRCSPKSGHDTVSWYQQALGQGPQFIFQYYEEEERQRGNFPDRFSGHQFPNYSSELNVNALLLGDSALYLCASSGLQGALVDEQYFGPGTRLTVT.

This rearrangement joins TRBV2 to TRBJ2-5; the D call may be TRBD1 or TRBD2 (5 bases each). Trimming pared 3 bases from V and 8 bases from J, leaving 16 bases between. This CDR3 comprises 14 residues. CDR1 and CDR2 (germline): SNHLY, FYNNEI. CDR3 nucleotides: TGTGCCAGCAGTGATATGTTTGTTGGGGACACCCAGTACTTC. Translating gives CASSDMFVGDTQYF.

The V and J genes are TRBV19 and TRBJ1-2; 9 nucleotides agree with TRBD1. The CDR3 covers 14 residues. Germline CDR1 and CDR2: LNHDA and SQIVND (reference sequence). Trimming removed 5 bases from V and 8 bases from J; junction bases left unmatched: 9. The CDR3 nucleotides are TGTGCCAGTAGTCCAACTACAGGGGGCCGCGGCTACACCTTC. It specifies CASSPTTGGRGYTF. Drawing the rest from reference TRBV19 and TRBJ1-2, the complete variable domain is DGGITQSPKYLFRKEGQNVTLSCEQNLNHDAMYWYRQDPGQGLRLIYYSQIVNDFQKGDIAEGYSVSREKKESFPLTVTSAQKNPTAFYLCASSPTTGGRGYTFGSGTRLTVV.

V usage is TRBV5-1 and J usage is TRBJ2-3; possibly TRBD2 for D (6 bases). CDR3 length: 15 residues. V was trimmed by 4 bases and J by 4 bases, leaving 16 bases between them. Germline lookup yields CDR1 SGHRS and CDR2 YFSETQ. The CDR3 DNA reads TGCGCCAGCAGCGTACACGGGACTTTTGCAGATACGCAGTATTTT. It codes for CASSVHGTFADTQYF.

V and J are TRBV5-6 and TRBJ2-7; D not certain. V was cut by 4 bases and J by 6 bases, with 17 bases left in between. Germline V gives CDR1 SGHDT, CDR2 YYEEEE. This CDR3 has 14 residues. The CDR3 here is CASSPTWAVGEQYF. CDR3 coding DNA: TGTGCCAGCAGCCCAACTTGGGCAGTGGGCGAGCAGTACTTC.

The chain combines TRBV19 with TRBJ2-3, with D maybe TRBD2 (6 bases). Germline CDR1 is LNHDA and CDR2 is SQIVND (reference sequence). There are 16 residues in the CDR3. The V end lost 5 bases, the J end lost 5 bases, and 20 bases lay between the germline ends. The CDR3 region is CASSSSGAPGGDTQYF. The CDR3 bases are TGTGCCAGTAGTTCCAGCGGAGCGCCCGGGGGAGATACGCAGTATTTT.

The genes are TRBV19 and TRBJ2-7; 7 nucleotides match TRBD1. The V and J ends lost 3 bases and 0 bases, in that order; junction bases with no gene match: 5. CDR1 is LNHDA and CDR2 is SQIVND in the germline V gene (reference sequence). This CDR3 contains 15 residues. The CDR3, as DNA: TGTGCCAGTAGTATCCAGGCAGGGGGCTCCTACGAGCAGTACTTC. Its translation: CASSIQAGGSYEQYF.

The chain employs TRBV25-1 and TRBJ2-5; TRBD2 might be the D (6 bases). Judging by the DNA end, TRBJ2-7 fits better; the J call may be wrong. The germline V gene encodes CDR1 MGHDK and CDR2 SYGVNS. The CDR3 sequence is 14 residues long. CDR3 bases: TGTGCCAGCAGTGAAGGAGCGGGCAGCTACGAGCAGTACTTC. It specifies CASSEGAGSYEQYF.

The J gene is TRBJ1-5, the V gene TRBV5-1; maybe TRBD1 (5 bases). The CDR3 contains 14 residues. Germline lookup yields CDR1 SGHRS and CDR2 YFSETQ. The germline V and J ends were trimmed by 1 base and 2 bases, with 7 bases remaining between them. The chain's CDR3 is CASSLQGGNQPQHF. In DNA, the CDR3 is TGCGCCAGCAGCTTGCAGGGTGGCAATCAGCCCCAGCATTTT.

This chain joins TRBV7-8 and TRBJ1-2, with TRBD1 matching 9 bases. This CDR3 region has 15 residues. Germline V gene data show CDR1 as SGHVS and CDR2 as FQNEAQ. V shed 4 bases and J 2 bases; nucleotides not matched to a gene: 5. This chain's CDR3 is CASSSSGQGNYGYTF. The DNA of the CDR3 is TGTGCCAGCAGCTCATCGGGACAGGGCAACTATGGCTACACCTTC.

This clone was recorded once. The chain recombines TRBV11-3 with TRBJ2-2; D possibly matches TRBD1 or TRBD2 (5 bases each). The V end lost 5 bases, the J end lost 5 bases, and 18 bases lay between the germline ends. The CDR3 covers 16 residues. Germline V lookup: CDR1 SGHNT, CDR2 YENEEA. This CDR3 reads CASSDGAGWRTGELFF. For the CDR3, the DNA is TGTGCCAGCAGCGACGGGGCTGGTTGGAGGACCGGGGAGCTGTTTTTT.

This chain joins TRBV19 and TRBJ1-1; 7 bases match TRBD1. V was clipped by 3 bases and J by 2 bases; unmatched bases: 9. CDR1 is LNHDA, CDR2 SQIVND, per germline (reference sequence). The CDR3 runs to 16 residues. The DNA for the CDR3 is TGTGCCAGTAGTATGAATCCGGGACAGCAAAACACTGAAGCTTTCTTT. Protein product: CASSMNPGQQNTEAFF.

This chain links TRBV11-2 with TRBJ2-7, with D possibly matching TRBD1 (5 bases). CDR3 length: 14 residues. Germline CDR1 and CDR2: SGHAT and FQNNGV. V gave up 5 bases and J gave up 3 bases, with 14 bases separating them. CDR3 region: CASSQTTQGYEQYF. The CDR3 DNA is TGTGCCAGCAGCCAAACCACGCAGGGCTACGAGCAGTACTTC.

The chain couples TRBV12-5 to TRBJ2-2; 8 bases match TRBD2. CDR3 length: 14 residues. Losses at the gene ends were 3 bases for V and 5 bases for J; bases not matched to a gene: 2. Germline CDR1 is LGHNT and CDR2 is FRNRAP. The CDR3 bases are TGTGCTAGTGGTTTAGCGGGAGTGACCGGGGAGCTGTTTTTT. This sequence encodes CASGLAGVTGELFF.

V is TRBV2 and J is TRBJ2-7; 12 nucleotides match TRBD1. Germline CDR1 reads SNHLY; CDR2 reads FYNNEI. The V segment lost 6 bases and the J segment 3 bases; nucleotides outside the gene matches: 3. The CDR3 length is 14 residues. CDR3 sequence (DNA): TGTGCCAGCAGAGGGACAGGGGGCAACTACGAGCAGTACTTC. Translated, it gives CASRGTGGNYEQYF.

This clone was recorded only once. The chain joins TRBV11-3 to TRBJ2-1; no firm D call. Trimming left V 1 base short and J 6 bases short, with 4 bases between. From germline, CDR1 is SGHNT and CDR2 YENEEA. The CDR3 is 12 amino acids. CDR3 residues: CASSLVSNEQFF. Written as DNA, the CDR3 is TGTGCCAGCAGCTTAGTCTCCAATGAGCAGTTCTTC.